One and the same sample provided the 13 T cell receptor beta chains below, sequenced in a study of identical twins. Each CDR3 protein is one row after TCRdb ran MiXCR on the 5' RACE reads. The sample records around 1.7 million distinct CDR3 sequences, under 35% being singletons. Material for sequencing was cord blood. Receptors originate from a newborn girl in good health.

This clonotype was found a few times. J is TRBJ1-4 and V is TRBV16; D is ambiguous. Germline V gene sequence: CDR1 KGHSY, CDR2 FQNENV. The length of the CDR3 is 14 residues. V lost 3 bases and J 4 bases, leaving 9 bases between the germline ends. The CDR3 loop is CASSHPGYNEKLFF. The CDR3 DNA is TGTGCCAGCAGCCATCCGGGGTATAATGAAAAACTGTTTTTT. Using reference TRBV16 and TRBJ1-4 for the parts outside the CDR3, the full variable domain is GEEVAQTPKHLVRGEGQKAKLYCAPIKGHSYVFWYQQVLKNEFKFLISFQNENVFDETGMPKERFSAKCLPNSPCSLEIQATKLEDSAVYFCASSHPGYNEKLFFGSGTQLSVL.

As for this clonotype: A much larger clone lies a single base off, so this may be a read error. CDR3 in amino acids: CSAGAQTTGNYGYTF. In DNA form, the CDR3 reads TGCAGTGCTGGAGCCCAAACGACAGGGAACTATGGCTACACCTTC. The chain links TRBV20-1 to TRBJ1-2; 7 bases are shared with TRBD1. Germline V CDR1 and CDR2: DFQATT, SNEGSKA (reference sequence). V trimming: 5 bases; J trimming: 2 bases; junction bases outside the gene matches: 11. CDR3 length: 15 amino acids.

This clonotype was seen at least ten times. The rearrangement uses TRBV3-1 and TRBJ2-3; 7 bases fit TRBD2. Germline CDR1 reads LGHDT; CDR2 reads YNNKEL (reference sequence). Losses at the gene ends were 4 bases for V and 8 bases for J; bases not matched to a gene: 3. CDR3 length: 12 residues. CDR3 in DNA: TGTGCCAGCAGCCCCTCGGGAGGTACGCAGTATTTT. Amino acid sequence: CASSPSGGTQYF.

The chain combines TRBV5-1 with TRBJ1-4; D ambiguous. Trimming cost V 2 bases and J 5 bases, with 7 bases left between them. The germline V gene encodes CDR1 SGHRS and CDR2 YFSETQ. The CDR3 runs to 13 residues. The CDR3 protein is CASSFMANEKLFF. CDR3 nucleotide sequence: TGCGCCAGCAGCTTTATGGCAAATGAAAAACTGTTTTTT.

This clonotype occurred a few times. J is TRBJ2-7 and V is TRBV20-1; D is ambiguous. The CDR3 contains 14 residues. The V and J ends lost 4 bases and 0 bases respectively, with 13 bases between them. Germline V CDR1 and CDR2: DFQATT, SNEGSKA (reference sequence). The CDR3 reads CSANTRTGSYEQYF. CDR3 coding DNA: TGCAGTGCTAACACTCGGACCGGCTCCTACGAGCAGTACTTC.

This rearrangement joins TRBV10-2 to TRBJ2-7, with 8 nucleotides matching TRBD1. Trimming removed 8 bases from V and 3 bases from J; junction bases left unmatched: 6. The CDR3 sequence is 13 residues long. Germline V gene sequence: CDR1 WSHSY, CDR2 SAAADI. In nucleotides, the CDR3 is TGCGCCAGCCCCGGGACAGGCCTCTACGAGCAGTACTTC. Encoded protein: CASPGTGLYEQYF.

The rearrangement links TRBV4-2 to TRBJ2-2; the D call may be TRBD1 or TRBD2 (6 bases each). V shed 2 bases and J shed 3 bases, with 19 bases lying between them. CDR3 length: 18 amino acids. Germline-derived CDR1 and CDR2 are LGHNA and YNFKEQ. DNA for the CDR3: TGTGCCAGCAGCCAATCCGGGTGGGGGGCGCGAGACACCGGGGAGCTGTTTTTT. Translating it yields CASSQSGWGARDTGELFF.

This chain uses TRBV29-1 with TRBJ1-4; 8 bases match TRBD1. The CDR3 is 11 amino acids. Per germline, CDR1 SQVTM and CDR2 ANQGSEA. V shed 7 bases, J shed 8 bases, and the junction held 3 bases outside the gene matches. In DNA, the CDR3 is TGCAGCGGGGGGGACAGGGAAAAACTGTTTTTT. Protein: CSGGDREKLFF. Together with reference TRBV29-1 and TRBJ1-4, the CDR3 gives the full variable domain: SAVISQKPSRDICQRGTSLTIQCQVDSQVTMMFWYRQQPGQSLTLIATANQGSEATYESGFVIDKFPISRPNLTFSTLTVSNMSPEDSSIYLCSGGDREKLFFGSGTQLSVL.

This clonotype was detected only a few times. As DNA, the CDR3 is TGTGCCAGCAGTGAAGCGGGGGGACAGGCCTACGAGCAGTACTTC. Amino acid sequence: CASSEAGGQAYEQYF. This rearrangement joins TRBV6-1 to TRBJ2-7; 8 nucleotides align to TRBD1. Trimming removed 0 bases from V and 2 bases from J; junction bases left unmatched: 3. The germline CDR1 and CDR2 sequences are MNHNS and SASEGT. CDR3 length equals 15 residues.

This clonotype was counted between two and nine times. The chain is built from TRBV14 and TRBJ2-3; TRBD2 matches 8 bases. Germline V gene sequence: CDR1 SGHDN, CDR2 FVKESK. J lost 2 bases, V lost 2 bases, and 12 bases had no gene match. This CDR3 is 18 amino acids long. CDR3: CASSQKRGIAGYTDTQYF. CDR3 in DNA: TGTGCCAGCAGCCAAAAAAGGGGGATAGCGGGATACACAGATACGCAGTATTTT.

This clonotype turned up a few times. The CDR3 spells CASSDPSGSYEQYF. The DNA for the CDR3 is TGCGCCAGCAGCGATCCTAGCGGGTCCTACGAGCAGTACTTC. The chain carries TRBV5-1 and TRBJ2-7, with TRBD2 matching over 8 bases. Germline loops: CDR1 SGHRS, CDR2 YFSETQ. The CDR3 has 14 amino acids. Trimming removed 4 bases from V and 1 base from J; junction bases left unmatched: 4. The full variable domain, with the rest looked up from reference TRBV5-1 and TRBJ2-7, is KAGVTQTPRYLIKTRGQQVTLSCSPISGHRSVSWYQQTPGQGLQFLFEYFSETQRNKGNFPGRFSGRQFSNSRSEMNVSTLELGDSALYLCASSDPSGSYEQYFGPGTRLTVT.

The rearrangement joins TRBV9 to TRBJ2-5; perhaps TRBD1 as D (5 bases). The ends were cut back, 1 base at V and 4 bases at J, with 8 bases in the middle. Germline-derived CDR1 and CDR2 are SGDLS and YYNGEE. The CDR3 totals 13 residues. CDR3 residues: CASSVIGAETQYF. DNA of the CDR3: TGTGCCAGCAGCGTAATTGGGGCAGAGACCCAGTACTTC.

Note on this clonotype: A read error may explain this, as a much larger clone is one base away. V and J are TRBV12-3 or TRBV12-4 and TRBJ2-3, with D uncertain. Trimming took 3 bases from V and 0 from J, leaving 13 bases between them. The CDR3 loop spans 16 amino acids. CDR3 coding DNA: TGTGCCAGCAGTTTCGATGCTCCCCCAAGCACAGATACGCAGTATTTT. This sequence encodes CASSFDAPPSTDTQYF.